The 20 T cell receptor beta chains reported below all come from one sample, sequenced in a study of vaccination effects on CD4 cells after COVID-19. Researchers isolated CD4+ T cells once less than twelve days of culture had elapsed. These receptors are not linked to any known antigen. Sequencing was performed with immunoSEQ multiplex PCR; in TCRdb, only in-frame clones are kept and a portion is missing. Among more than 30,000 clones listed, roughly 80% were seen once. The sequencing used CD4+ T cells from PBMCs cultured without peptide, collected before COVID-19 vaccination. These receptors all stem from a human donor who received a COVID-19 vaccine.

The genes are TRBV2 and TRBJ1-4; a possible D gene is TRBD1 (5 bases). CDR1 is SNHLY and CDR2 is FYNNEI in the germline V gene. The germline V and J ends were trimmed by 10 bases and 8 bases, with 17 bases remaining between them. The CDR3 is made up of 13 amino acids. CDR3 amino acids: CANGVRAREKLFF. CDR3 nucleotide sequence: TGTGCCAACGGAGTCAGGGCGCGGGAAAAACTGTTTTTT.

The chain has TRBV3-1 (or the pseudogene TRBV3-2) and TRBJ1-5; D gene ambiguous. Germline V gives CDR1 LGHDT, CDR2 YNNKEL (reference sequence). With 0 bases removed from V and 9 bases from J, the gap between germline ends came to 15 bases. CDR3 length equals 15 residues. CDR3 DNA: TGTGCCAGCAGCCAAGATGCTGGGATCTTGAGGCCCCAGCATTTT. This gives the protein CASSQDAGILRPQHF.

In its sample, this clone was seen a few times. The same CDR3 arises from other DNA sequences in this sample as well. The CDR3 spells CASSLQTLNTGELFF. The DNA for the CDR3 is TGCGCCAGCAGCTTGCAGACACTTAACACCGGGGAGCTGTTTTTT. V and J are TRBV5-1 and TRBJ2-2, with D uncertain. Trimming shortened V by 1 base and J by 2 bases, and 9 bases separated the two germline ends. The CDR3 runs to 15 residues. Germline CDR1 is SGHRS and CDR2 is YFSETQ. The full variable domain, rest sourced from reference TRBV5-1 and TRBJ2-2, is KAGVTQTPRYLIKTRGQQVTLSCSPISGHRSVSWYQQTPGQGLQFLFEYFSETQRNKGNFPGRFSGRQFSNSRSEMNVSTLELGDSALYLCASSLQTLNTGELFFGEGSRLTVL.

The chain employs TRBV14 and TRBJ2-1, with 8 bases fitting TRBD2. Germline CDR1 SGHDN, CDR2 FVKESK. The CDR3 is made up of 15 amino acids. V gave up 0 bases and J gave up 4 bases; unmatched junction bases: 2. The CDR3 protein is CASSQEAGAYNEQFF. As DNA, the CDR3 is TGTGCCAGCAGCCAAGAAGCGGGGGCATACAATGAGCAGTTCTTC.

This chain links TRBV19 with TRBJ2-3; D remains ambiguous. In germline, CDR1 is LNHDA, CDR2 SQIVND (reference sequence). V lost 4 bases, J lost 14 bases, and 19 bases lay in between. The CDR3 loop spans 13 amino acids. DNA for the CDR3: TGTGCCAGTAGTAAAAGACCAGGTCAGGCAGGGTATTTT. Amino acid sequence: CASSKRPGQAGYF.

DNA of the CDR3: TGTGCTAGTGGTTCGCCCATGAGCACAGATACGCAGTATTTT. Protein product: CASGSPMSTDTQYF. This rearrangement joins TRBV12-5 to TRBJ2-3; D uncertain. Germline V lookup: CDR1 LGHNT, CDR2 FRNRAP. The CDR3 has 14 amino acids. V shed 4 bases and J shed 0 bases, with 8 bases lying between them. The variable domain in full, completed from reference TRBV12-5 and TRBJ2-3, reads DARVTQTPRHKVTEMGQEVTMRCQPILGHNTVFWYRQTMMQGLELLAYFRNRAPLDDSGMPKDRFSAEMPDATLATLKIQPSEPRDSAVYFCASGSPMSTDTQYFGPGTRLTVL.

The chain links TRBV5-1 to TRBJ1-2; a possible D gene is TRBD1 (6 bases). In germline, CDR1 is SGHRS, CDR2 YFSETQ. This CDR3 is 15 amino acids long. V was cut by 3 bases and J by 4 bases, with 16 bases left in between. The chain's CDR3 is CASSSGGGLGYGYTF. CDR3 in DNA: TGCGCCAGCAGCTCCGGAGGGGGGCTGGGCTATGGCTACACCTTC.

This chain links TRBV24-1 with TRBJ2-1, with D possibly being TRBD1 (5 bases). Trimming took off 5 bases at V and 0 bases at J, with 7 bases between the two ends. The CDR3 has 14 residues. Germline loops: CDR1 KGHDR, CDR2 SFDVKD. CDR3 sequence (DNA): TGTGCCACCAGTGGTACAGGCTCCTACAATGAGCAGTTCTTC. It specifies CATSGTGSYNEQFF.

The CDR3: CASSVSLGGVGEQYV. DNA of the CDR3: TGTGCCAGCAGCGTGTCACTAGGAGGGGTGGGCGAGCAGTACGTC. The rearrangement joins TRBV7-8 to TRBJ2-7; D is perhaps TRBD2 (6 bases). CDR3 length equals 15 residues. V lost 5 bases and J lost 6, with 20 bases in between. Per the germline V gene, CDR1 is SGHVS and CDR2 is FQNEAQ.

The CDR3 is CAWETGTWGNTIYF. The CDR3 DNA follows: TGTGCCTGGGAGACCGGGACTTGGGGAAACACCATATATTTT. The chain combines TRBV30 with TRBJ1-3; the D gene is possibly TRBD1 (5 bases). CDR1 is GTSNPN and CDR2 is SVGIG in the germline V gene (reference sequence). There are 14 residues in the CDR3. V was trimmed by 5 bases and J by 4 bases, leaving 15 bases between them.

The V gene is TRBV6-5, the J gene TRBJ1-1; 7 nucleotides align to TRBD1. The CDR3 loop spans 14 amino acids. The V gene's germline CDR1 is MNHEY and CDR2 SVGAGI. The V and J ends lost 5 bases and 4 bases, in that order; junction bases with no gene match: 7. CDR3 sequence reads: CASSTHRGVTEAFF. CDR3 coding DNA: TGTGCCAGCAGTACTCACAGGGGAGTCACTGAAGCTTTCTTT.

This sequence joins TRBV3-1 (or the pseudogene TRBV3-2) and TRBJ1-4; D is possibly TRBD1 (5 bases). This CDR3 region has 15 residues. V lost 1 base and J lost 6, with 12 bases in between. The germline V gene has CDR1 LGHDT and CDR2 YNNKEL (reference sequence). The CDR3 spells CASSQAMGGYEKLFF. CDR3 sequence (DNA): TGTGCCAGCAGCCAAGCTATGGGGGGTTATGAAAAACTGTTTTTT.

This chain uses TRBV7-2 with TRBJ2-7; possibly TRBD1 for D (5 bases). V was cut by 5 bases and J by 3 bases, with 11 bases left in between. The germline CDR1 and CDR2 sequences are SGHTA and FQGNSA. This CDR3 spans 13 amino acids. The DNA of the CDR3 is TGTGCCAGCAGCCTGCGACAGAGCTACGAGCAGTACGTC. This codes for CASSLRQSYEQYV.

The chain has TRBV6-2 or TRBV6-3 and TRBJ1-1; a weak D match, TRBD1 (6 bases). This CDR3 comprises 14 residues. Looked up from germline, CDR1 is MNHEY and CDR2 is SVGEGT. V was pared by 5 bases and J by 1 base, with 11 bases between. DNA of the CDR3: TGTGCCAGCAGTGACAGGCAAACGAACACTGAAGCTTTCTTT. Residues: CASSDRQTNTEAFF.

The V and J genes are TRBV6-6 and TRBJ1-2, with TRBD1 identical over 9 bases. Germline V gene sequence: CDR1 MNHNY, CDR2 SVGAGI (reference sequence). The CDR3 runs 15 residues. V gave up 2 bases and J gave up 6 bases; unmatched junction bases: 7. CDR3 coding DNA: TGTGCCAGCAGTTACAGCCCCGACAGGGGGGATGGCTACACCTTC. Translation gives CASSYSPDRGDGYTF.

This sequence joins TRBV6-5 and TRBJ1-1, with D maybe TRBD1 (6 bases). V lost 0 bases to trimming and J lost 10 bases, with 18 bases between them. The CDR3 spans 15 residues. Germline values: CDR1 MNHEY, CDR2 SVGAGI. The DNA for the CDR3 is TGTGCCAGCAGTTACTCGAACCCCGCAGGGGATAGAGCTTTCTTT. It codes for CASSYSNPAGDRAFF.

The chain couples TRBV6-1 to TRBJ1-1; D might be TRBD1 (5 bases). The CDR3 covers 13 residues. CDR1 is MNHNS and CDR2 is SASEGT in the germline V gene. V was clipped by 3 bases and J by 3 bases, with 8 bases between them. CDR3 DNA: TGTGCCAGCAGTGACAGGGCGGACACTGAAGCTTTCTTT. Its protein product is CASSDRADTEAFF.

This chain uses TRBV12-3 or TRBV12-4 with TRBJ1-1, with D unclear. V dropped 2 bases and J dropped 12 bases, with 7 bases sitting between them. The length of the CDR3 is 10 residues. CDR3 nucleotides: TGTGCCAGCAGTTTATTCAGGACTTTCTTT. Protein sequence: CASSLFRTFF.

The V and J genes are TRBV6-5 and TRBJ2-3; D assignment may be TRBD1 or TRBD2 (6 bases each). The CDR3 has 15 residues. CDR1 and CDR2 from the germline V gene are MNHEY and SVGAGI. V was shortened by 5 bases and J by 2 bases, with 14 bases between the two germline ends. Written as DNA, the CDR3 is TGTGCCAGCAGTCCCGGGGGCGGGGTCACAGATACGCAGTATTTT. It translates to CASSPGGGVTDTQYF.

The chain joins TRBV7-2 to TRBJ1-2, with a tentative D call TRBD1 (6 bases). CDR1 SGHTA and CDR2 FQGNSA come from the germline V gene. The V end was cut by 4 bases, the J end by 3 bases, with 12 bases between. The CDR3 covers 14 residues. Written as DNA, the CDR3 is TGTGCCAGCAGCTCCGGACAGATATACTATGGCTACACCTTC. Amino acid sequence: CASSSGQIYYGYTF.